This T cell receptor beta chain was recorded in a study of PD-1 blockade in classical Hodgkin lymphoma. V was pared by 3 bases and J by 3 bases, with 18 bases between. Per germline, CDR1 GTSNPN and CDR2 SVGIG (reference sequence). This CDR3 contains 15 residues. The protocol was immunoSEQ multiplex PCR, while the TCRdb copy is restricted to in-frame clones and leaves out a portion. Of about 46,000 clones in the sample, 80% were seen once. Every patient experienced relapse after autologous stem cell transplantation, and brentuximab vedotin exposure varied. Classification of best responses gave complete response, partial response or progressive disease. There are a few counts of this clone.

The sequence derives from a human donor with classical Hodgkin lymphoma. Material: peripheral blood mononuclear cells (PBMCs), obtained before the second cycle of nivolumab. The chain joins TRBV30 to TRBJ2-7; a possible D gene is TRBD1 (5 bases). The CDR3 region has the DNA TGTGCCTGGAGCGGCTCAGAGACAGCCTTCTACGAGCAGTACTTC. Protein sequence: CAWSGSETAFYEQYF.